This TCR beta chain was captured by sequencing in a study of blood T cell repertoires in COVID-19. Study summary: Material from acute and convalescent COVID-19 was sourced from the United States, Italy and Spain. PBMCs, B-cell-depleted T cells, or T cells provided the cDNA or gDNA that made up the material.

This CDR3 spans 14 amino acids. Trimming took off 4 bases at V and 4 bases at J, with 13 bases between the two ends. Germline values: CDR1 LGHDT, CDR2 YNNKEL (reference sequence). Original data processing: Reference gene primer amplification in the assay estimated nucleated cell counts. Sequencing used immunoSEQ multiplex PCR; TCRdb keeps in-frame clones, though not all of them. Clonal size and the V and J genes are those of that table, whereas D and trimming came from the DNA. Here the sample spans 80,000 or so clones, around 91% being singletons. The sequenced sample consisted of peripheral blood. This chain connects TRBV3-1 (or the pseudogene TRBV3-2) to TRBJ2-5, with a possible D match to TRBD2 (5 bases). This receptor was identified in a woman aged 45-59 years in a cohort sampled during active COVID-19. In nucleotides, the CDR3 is TGTGCCAGCAGCCCCCCCGGGGTATCAGAGACCCAGTACTTC. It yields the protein CASSPPGVSETQYF.